These 5 T cell receptor beta chains share one sample of origin, sequenced in a study of T-cell memory formation after mild COVID-19. One entry per CDR3 protein results from TCRdb running MiXCR on the 5' RACE reads. Of hundreds of thousands of distinct CDR3 sequences listed, about 20% were seen once; the top ten hold 20% to 25%. Source material: PBMCs or a T cell subset sorted from them (not recorded which). These receptors were collected from a man aged 18-30 years who had mild COVID-19 (a few samples of this study predate the infection). Cell type and time point are not known.

This clonotype was observed many times. The V and J genes are TRBV6-5 and TRBJ2-3; D gene unclear. The CDR3 is 16 residues long. Germline V gives CDR1 MNHEY, CDR2 SVGAGI. Trimming left V 0 bases short and J 2 bases short, with 12 bases between. The CDR3 sequence is CASSYSGPFSTDTQYF. CDR3 DNA: TGTGCCAGCAGTTACTCTGGCCCCTTTTCCACAGATACGCAGTATTTT.

The chain is built from TRBV12-3 or TRBV12-4 and TRBJ2-2; 10 positions match TRBD2. J gave up 3 bases and V 3 bases, and 10 bases lay outside the gene matches. The CDR3 runs 18 residues. CDR3 nucleotide sequence: TGTGCCAGCAGTTTCCCAGGGACTAGCGCCTCGGACACCGGGGAGCTGTTTTTT. The encoded protein is CASSFPGTSASDTGELFF.

This clonotype was counted between two and nine times. The V gene is TRBV10-1, the J gene TRBJ1-1; D remains ambiguous. Per the germline V gene, CDR1 is WNHNN and CDR2 is SYGVQD (reference sequence). The CDR3 sequence is 17 residues long. Trimming took off 6 bases at V and 2 bases at J, with 22 bases between the two ends. The CDR3 loop is CASRENAGHQVNTEAFF. The CDR3 coding sequence is TGCGCCAGCAGAGAGAACGCGGGTCACCAAGTCAACACTGAAGCTTTCTTT.

The chain links TRBV6-5 to TRBJ2-7; weak D call: TRBD1 (6 bases). The CDR3 runs 15 residues. V lost 6 bases and J lost 3, with 18 bases in between. Germline V gene sequence: CDR1 MNHEY, CDR2 SVGAGI. CDR3 coding DNA: TGTGCCAGCAGGAACAACAGGGAGCGTTTCTACGAGCAGTACTTC. It specifies CASRNNRERFYEQYF.

This clonotype was observed once. The chain links TRBV29-1 to TRBJ1-4; D call uncertain. The CDR3 is 14 amino acids. Germline lookup yields CDR1 SQVTM and CDR2 ANQGSEA. Trimming removed 2 bases at V and 4 bases at J, with 11 bases between. The CDR3 DNA sequence: TGCAGCGTTGAAAGACGAGGACTTAATGAAAAACTGTTTTTT. Its protein product is CSVERRGLNEKLFF.